This T cell receptor beta chain was observed in a study of CD8+ T cells in alopecia areata. Following extraction, RNA underwent reverse transcription to cDNA, which served as the sequencing template. The repertoire was sequenced with immunoSEQ multiplex PCR; TCRdb's copy has only in-frame clones and lacks some. The sample has under 350,000 clones, nearly 60% seen once; the top ten hold over 1.5%. Treatment given: oral pan-JAK inhibitor, 5-10 mg twice daily. With V trimmed by 4 bases and J by 0 bases, 3 bases remained unmatched. This CDR3 comprises 16 residues. Germline assignment: CDR1 LGHNA and CDR2 YSLEER.

The receptor was derived from a human donor with alopecia areata. The chain carries TRBV4-3 and TRBJ2-6; 7 bases line up with TRBD1. Here the sequenced sample was CD4+ T cells sorted from blood, taken at week 24, from a patient treated with tofacitinib. The CDR3 DNA is TGCGCCAGCAGCCGGGACAGTCCCTCTGGGGCCAACGTCCTGACTTTC. This translates into CASSRDSPSGANVLTF.